This T cell receptor (beta chain) came from a study of PD-1 blockade in classical Hodgkin lymphoma. Germline loops: CDR1 MDHEN, CDR2 SYDVKM. CDR3 length: 16 residues. With V trimmed by 3 bases and J by 2 bases, 8 bases remained unmatched. Sequenced by immunoSEQ multiplex PCR; TCRdb stores in-frame clones only, minus some. The data show 31,000 or so clones, roughly four fifths seen once. Overall study findings and caveats: Complete responders' diversity at baseline resembled that of newly diagnosed patients. TCR diversity rose significantly by C4D1 in CD4+ but not CD8+ cells. Differences between repertoires have undefined causes, possibly disease activity or prior therapy.

Only a few counts were recorded for this clone. Antigen: not known. Time point given: cycle 4 day 1 (C4D1), after less than 7 weeks of nivolumab. Every one of the patients relapsed after autologous stem cell transplantation (brentuximab vedotin exposure was variable). Complete response, partial response or progressive disease constituted the best responses recorded. The clonotype originates from a human donor with classical Hodgkin lymphoma. The source material was peripheral blood mononuclear cells (PBMCs), sampled before the fourth cycle of nivolumab. The chain uses TRBV28 and TRBJ2-3; 7 nucleotides match TRBD2. The CDR3 region has the DNA TGTGCCAGCAGTTTTAGCTACGGGAGGCCCACAGATACGCAGTATTTT. Its translation: CASSFSYGRPTDTQYF.